The present entry profiles one TCR beta chain with its context. The data were obtained in a study of blood T cell repertoires in COVID-19. Overall study context: Whether acute or convalescent, the COVID-19 samples came from the United States, Italy and Spain.

Measured with immunoSEQ multiplex PCR; TCRdb has only the in-frame clones, and not every one. This sample yields approximately 240,000 clones, of which 84% are seen a single time; about 4% belongs to the top ten. There are 14 residues in the CDR3. After removal of 5 bases from V and 8 bases from J, the junction contained 5 bases not matched to a gene. The germline V gene encodes CDR1 SGHVS and CDR2 FQNEAQ. The rearrangement links TRBV7-8 to TRBJ1-4; 10 nucleotides align to TRBD1. The material sequenced was peripheral blood. This TCR was recovered from a man aged 45 to 65 with acute or convalescent COVID-19. CDR3: CASSGTGVAEKLFF. CDR3 coding DNA: TGTGCCAGCAGCGGGACAGGGGTCGCGGAAAAACTGTTTTTT.